Following are 21 T cell receptor beta chains from one sample sequenced in a study of spatial heterogeneity in lung cancer. General observations from the study: Expanded alpha and beta TCR counts within tumors tracked tumor mutation counts.

These TCRs' antigens remain unknown. TCRdb reprocessed the 5' RACE reads via MiXCR and lists one record per CDR3 protein. The repertoire has a few thousand distinct CDR3 sequences, more than 7.5% of them found once; the top ten carry roughly 30%. Time point here: sample taken at primary tumor resection. This specimen was lung tumor tissue, taken at surgery. The source is a female donor with early-stage non-small cell lung cancer.

This clonotype is termed medium-sized. The chain couples TRBV20-1 to TRBJ2-7, with 11 bases aligning to TRBD1. J was trimmed by 2 bases and V by 3 bases; bases with no gene match: 6. The CDR3 runs 15 residues. Looked up from germline, CDR1 is DFQATT and CDR2 is SNEGSKA (reference sequence). In nucleotides, the CDR3 is TGCAGTGCTAGGAGCGCGGGACAGGGGGCCTACGAGCAGTACTTC. Residues: CSARSAGQGAYEQYF.

The table lists this clonotype with a few counts. CDR3 bases: TGCAGCTTTAAGGGACTCCCGAGCACAGATACGCAGTATTTT. This sequence encodes CSFKGLPSTDTQYF. The chain is built from TRBV29-1 and TRBJ2-3; D perhaps matches TRBD2 (6 bases). V lost 8 bases and J 0 bases, leaving 15 bases between the germline ends. CDR1 SQVTM and CDR2 ANQGSEA come from the germline V gene. The CDR3 is made up of 14 amino acids.

By sample fraction, this clonotype is medium-sized. The chain combines TRBV6-6 with TRBJ2-7; weak D call: TRBD1 (6 bases). Deletions cut 6 bases from V and 0 bases from J, with 9 bases between. The CDR3 contains 13 residues. Germline CDR1 reads MNHNY; CDR2 reads SVGAGI (reference sequence). The CDR3 reads CASSMDSSYEQYV. The CDR3 nucleotides read TGTGCCAGCAGCATGGACAGCTCCTACGAGCAGTACGTC.

This clonotype is medium-sized (0.01 to 0.1%) in the sample. V and J are TRBV7-6 and TRBJ2-5; TRBD2 aligns across 8 bases. CDR3 length equals 13 residues. Germline-derived CDR1 and CDR2 are SGHVS and FNYEAQ. With V trimmed by 3 bases and J by 3 bases, 0 bases remained unmatched. CDR3 coding DNA: TGTGCCAGCAGCTTTAGCGGGAAAGAGACCCAGTACTTC. Translation: CASSFSGKETQYF. Drawing the rest from reference TRBV7-6 and TRBJ2-5, the complete variable domain is GAGVSQSPRYKVTKRGQDVALRCDPISGHVSLYWYRQALGQGPEFLTYFNYEAQQDKSGLPNDRFSAERPEGSISTLTIQRTEQRDSAMYRCASSFSGKETQYFGPGTRLLVL.

This clonotype was detected ten times or more. The chain links TRBV6-5 to TRBJ1-2; D remains unclear. V gave up 0 bases and J gave up 0 bases, with 14 bases separating them. Germline CDR1 reads MNHEY; CDR2 reads SVGAGI. The CDR3 length is 17 residues. The CDR3 spells CASSYSPGGFPNYGYTF. CDR3 bases: TGTGCCAGCAGTTACTCCCCCGGTGGCTTTCCTAACTATGGCTACACCTTC.

This clonotype is medium-sized (0.01 to 0.1%) by share. The rearrangement joins TRBV24-1 to TRBJ2-4; 11 bases align to TRBD1. V lost 2 bases, J lost 6 bases, and 5 bases stayed unmatched. CDR1 and CDR2 from the germline V gene are KGHDR and SFDVKD. This CDR3 is built from 16 residues. The CDR3 here is CATSDSPGQGANIQYF. CDR3 nucleotides: TGTGCCACCAGTGATTCCCCTGGACAGGGGGCAAACATTCAGTACTTC.

In nucleotides, the CDR3 is TGCAGCGTTGGGGAGTCCTACAATCAGCCCCAGCATTTT. Translating gives CSVGESYNQPQHF. This chain joins TRBV29-1 and TRBJ1-5; D is undetermined. V lost 4 bases, J lost 3 bases, and 10 bases lay in between. Germline values: CDR1 SQVTM, CDR2 ANQGSEA. The CDR3 is 13 amino acids.

This clonotype has a single count. This may come from a read error, since a much larger clone is one base off. DNA of the CDR3: TGTGCCATCAGCCCCCGCTGCCAAGATACGCAGTATTTT. Protein: CAISPRCQDTQYF. The V and J genes are TRBV10-3 and TRBJ2-3; D remains unclear. The V and J ends lost 6 bases and 5 bases respectively, with 12 bases between them. The CDR3 is 13 amino acids. The germline V gene encodes CDR1 ENHRY and CDR2 SYGVKD.

Ten or more counts support this clonotype. The V call is TRBV5-4, the J call TRBJ2-5; 10 bases line up with TRBD1. The CDR3 is made up of 14 amino acids. CDR1 is SGHNT, CDR2 YYREEE, per germline (reference sequence). With V trimmed by 3 bases and J by 5 bases, 4 bases remained unmatched. The CDR3 spells CASSWDRGGETQYF. The CDR3 DNA sequence: TGTGCCAGCAGCTGGGACAGGGGAGGGGAGACCCAGTACTTC.

In its sample, this clonotype is medium-sized (0.01 to 0.1%). The V and J genes are TRBV28 and TRBJ2-5; D remains ambiguous. Germline CDR1 is MDHEN and CDR2 is SYDVKM. CDR3 length equals 13 residues. V was pared by 5 bases and J by 5 bases, with 12 bases between. CDR3 bases: TGTGCCAGCAGTCCCGGAGTCTTGGAGACCCAGTACTTC. It specifies CASSPGVLETQYF.

This clonotype has at least ten counts. This chain connects TRBV7-2 to TRBJ2-3; possibly TRBD2 for D (6 bases). Germline V CDR1 and CDR2: SGHTA, FQGNSA. The V and J ends lost 4 bases and 9 bases respectively, with 11 bases between them. The CDR3 spans 12 residues. CDR3 sequence: CASSSIAATQYF. The CDR3 region has the DNA TGTGCCAGCAGCTCGATAGCGGCGACGCAGTATTTT.

There are many counts of this clonotype. This chain uses TRBV15 with TRBJ2-7, with D tentatively TRBD2 (6 bases). V gave up 5 bases and J gave up 3 bases, with 11 bases separating them. Germline V gene lookup returns CDR1 LNHNV and CDR2 YYDKDF (reference sequence). The CDR3 has 13 residues. CDR3 nucleotide sequence: TGTGCCACCAGCCGGGGGACGCTCTACGAGCAGTACGTC. This encodes CATSRGTLYEQYV.

In its sample, this clonotype is medium-sized. The chain links TRBV7-9 to TRBJ2-5; tentative D call: TRBD2 (6 bases). CDR1 is SEHNR and CDR2 is FQNEAQ in the germline V gene (reference sequence). CDR3 length: 15 amino acids. Trimming took off 5 bases at V and 5 bases at J, with 18 bases between the two ends. The CDR3 DNA sequence: TGTGCCAGCAGCGTCCGGCGGGACCTTGGTGAGACCCAGTACTTC. This translates into CASSVRRDLGETQYF.

By share, this clonotype ranks as medium-sized. This rearrangement joins TRBV20-1 to TRBJ2-3; TRBD1 might be the D (5 bases). The CDR3 length is 15 residues. V lost 3 bases and J lost 4, with 17 bases in between. The germline V gene encodes CDR1 DFQATT and CDR2 SNEGSKA (reference sequence). This chain's CDR3 is CSASRGEGRADTQYF. For the CDR3, the DNA is TGCAGTGCTAGTAGGGGTGAAGGTAGGGCAGATACGCAGTATTTT.

J is TRBJ2-7 and V is TRBV5-1, with TRBD2 matching 7 bases. This CDR3 has 14 residues. After removal of 0 bases from V and 3 bases from J, the junction contained 3 bases not matched to a gene. CDR1 SGHRS and CDR2 YFSETQ come from the germline V gene. The CDR3, as DNA: TGCGCCAGCAGCTTGGCGGGGACTAACTACGAGCAGTACTTC. Protein product: CASSLAGTNYEQYF. The complete variable domain, with remaining parts taken from reference TRBV5-1 and TRBJ2-7, reads KAGVTQTPRYLIKTRGQQVTLSCSPISGHRSVSWYQQTPGQGLQFLFEYFSETQRNKGNFPGRFSGRQFSNSRSEMNVSTLELGDSALYLCASSLAGTNYEQYFGPGTRLTVT.

This clonotype has a handful of counts. The genes are TRBV6-1 and TRBJ2-7, with 12 nucleotides matching TRBD2. Trimming at V came to 6 bases and at J to 0 bases, leaving 12 bases not matched to a gene. The CDR3 extends over 18 amino acids. Germline lookup yields CDR1 MNHNS and CDR2 SASEGT. CDR3 sequence: CASSRSTRTSGDSYEQYV. The CDR3 DNA reads TGTGCCAGCAGCCGATCGACCCGGACTAGCGGGGACTCCTACGAGCAGTACGTC.

This clonotype was counted many times. This chain links TRBV5-4 with TRBJ2-6; D call uncertain. CDR3 length equals 15 residues. The germline V gene has CDR1 SGHNT and CDR2 YYREEE (reference sequence). V was pared by 2 bases and J by 0 bases, with 6 bases between. CDR3 in DNA: TGTGCCAGCAGCTTAGCGCGCTCTGGGGCCAACGTCCTGACTTTC. It is translated as CASSLARSGANVLTF.

The table lists this clonotype with many counts. This rearrangement joins TRBV2 to TRBJ2-3, with D unresolved. The CDR3 extends over 14 amino acids. Trimming took off 5 bases at V and 3 bases at J, with 12 bases between the two ends. Germline CDR1 is SNHLY and CDR2 is FYNNEI. The CDR3 spells CASSLGGLTDTQYF. CDR3 DNA sequence: TGTGCCAGCAGTTTGGGCGGTCTTACAGATACGCAGTATTTT.

By share, this clonotype ranks as large. The J gene is TRBJ2-7, the V gene TRBV11-1; D may correspond to TRBD1 or TRBD2 (5 bases each). The germline V gene has CDR1 SGHAT and CDR2 FQDESV (reference sequence). The V end lost 5 bases, the J end lost 2 bases, and 16 bases lay between the germline ends. The length of the CDR3 is 15 residues. CDR3 nucleotide sequence: TGTGCCAGCAGCCCCGGGACCCTGGACCCCTACGAGCAGTACTTC. Protein: CASSPGTLDPYEQYF.

This clonotype is labeled medium-sized. The chain employs TRBV11-2 and TRBJ2-1, with 11 bases fitting TRBD2. The CDR3 loop spans 18 amino acids. V shed 5 bases, J shed 7 bases, and the junction held 16 bases outside the gene matches. Germline V gene lookup returns CDR1 SGHAT and CDR2 FQNNGV. Here the CDR3 DNA reads TGTGCCAGCAGCCCGTACCCCTCCGGGACTAGCGGTGAAAATGAGCAGTTCTTC. As protein: CASSPYPSGTSGENEQFF.

This clonotype is deemed medium-sized. The chain recombines TRBV28 with TRBJ2-1; 10 bases are shared with TRBD2. With V trimmed by 0 bases and J by 7 bases, 6 bases remained unmatched. The CDR3 extends over 16 amino acids. Germline V gene data show CDR1 as MDHEN and CDR2 as SYDVKM. CDR3 in DNA: TGTGCCAGCAGTTTATGGGCTACTAGCGGGAAAAATGAGCAGTTCTTC. It is translated as CASSLWATSGKNEQFF.